The 2 T cell receptor beta chains in this list originate from one sample, sequenced in a study of T-cell reconstitution after alpha-beta-depleted transplantation in children. The TCRbeta library incorporated unique molecular identifiers. TCRdb ran MiXCR on the PCR reads and lists one entry per CDR3 protein. The table includes about 110,000 distinct CDR3 sequences, approximately 10% detected once. Sample: PBMCs, taken before TCRalphabeta/CD19-depleted stem cell transplant. The origin of the receptors is a boy between 2 and 10 years old with acute lymphoblastic leukemia, due to receive a stem cell transplant.

The chain employs TRBV11-2 and TRBJ2-3, with 13 positions matching TRBD2. Germline values: CDR1 SGHAT, CDR2 FQNNGV. V was pared by 8 bases and J by 5 bases, with 4 bases of the junction left unmatched. This CDR3 has 14 residues. CDR3 region: CASRLAGGIDTQYF. The CDR3 DNA reads TGTGCCAGCCGACTAGCGGGAGGTATAGATACGCAGTATTTT.

This clonotype was detected ten times or more. J is TRBJ1-2 and V is TRBV27; TRBD1 is a possible D gene (5 bases). The CDR3 contains 14 residues. Deletions cut 0 bases from V and 4 bases from J, with 9 bases between. Per germline, CDR1 MNHEY and CDR2 SMNVEV (reference sequence). Here the CDR3 DNA reads TGTGCCAGCAGTTTATCGGCAGGGCGCTATGGCTACACCTTC. Translating gives CASSLSAGRYGYTF.